This T cell receptor beta chain was sequenced in a study of blood T cell repertoires in COVID-19. The overall study: Acute and convalescent COVID-19 samples came from the United States, Italy and Spain. PBMCs, B-cell-depleted T cells, or T cells provided the cDNA or gDNA that made up the material.

As handled by the study authors: Amplified reference gene primers provided the basis for estimating nucleated cell counts. Sequenced by immunoSEQ multiplex PCR; TCRdb stores in-frame clones only, minus some. That table is the source of V, J and clone size, and D and trimming were worked out from the DNA. The sample lists around 200,000 clones, approximately 90% seen once, with approximately 5.9% in the top ten. J was trimmed by 6 bases and V by 4 bases; bases with no gene match: 5. Per the germline V gene, CDR1 is PRHDT and CDR2 is FYEKMQ (reference sequence). The CDR3 has 15 residues. Sequences were obtained from peripheral blood. This clonotype was obtained from a man of 80 years or more with acute or convalescent COVID-19. The gene calls are TRBV13 and TRBJ2-4; 11 bases line up with TRBD2. CDR3 coding DNA: TGTGCCAGCAGCTCGACTAGCGGGGCAATAAACATTCAGTACTTC. This translates into CASSSTSGAINIQYF.